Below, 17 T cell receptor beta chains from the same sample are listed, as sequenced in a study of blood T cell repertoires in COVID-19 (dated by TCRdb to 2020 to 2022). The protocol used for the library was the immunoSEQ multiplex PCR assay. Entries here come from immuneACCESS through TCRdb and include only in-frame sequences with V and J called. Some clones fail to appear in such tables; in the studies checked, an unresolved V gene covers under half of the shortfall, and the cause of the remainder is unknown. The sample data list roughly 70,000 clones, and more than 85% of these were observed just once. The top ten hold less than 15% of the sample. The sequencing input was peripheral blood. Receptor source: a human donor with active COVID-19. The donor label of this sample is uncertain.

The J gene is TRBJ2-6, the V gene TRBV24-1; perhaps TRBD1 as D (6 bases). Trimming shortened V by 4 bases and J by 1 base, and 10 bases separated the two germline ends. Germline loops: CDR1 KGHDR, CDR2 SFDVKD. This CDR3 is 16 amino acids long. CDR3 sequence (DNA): TGTGCCACCAGTGACCAAAGGGGGTCTGGGGCCAACGTCCTGACTTTC. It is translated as CATSDQRGSGANVLTF.

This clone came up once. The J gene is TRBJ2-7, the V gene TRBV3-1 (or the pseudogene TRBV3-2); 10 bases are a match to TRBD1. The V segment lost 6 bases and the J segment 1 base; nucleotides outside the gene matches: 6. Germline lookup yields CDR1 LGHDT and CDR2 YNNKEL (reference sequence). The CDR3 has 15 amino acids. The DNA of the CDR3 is TGTGCCAGCAGTACCGACAGGGGGCGATCCTACGAGCAGTACTTC. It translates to CASSTDRGRSYEQYF.

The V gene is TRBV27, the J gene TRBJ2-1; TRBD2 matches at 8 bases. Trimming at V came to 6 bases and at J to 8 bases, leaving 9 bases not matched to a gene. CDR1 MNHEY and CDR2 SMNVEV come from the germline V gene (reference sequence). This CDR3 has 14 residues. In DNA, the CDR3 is TGTGCCAGCAGAGCCGGGACTAGTTATTATGAGCAGTTCTTC. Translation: CASRAGTSYYEQFF.

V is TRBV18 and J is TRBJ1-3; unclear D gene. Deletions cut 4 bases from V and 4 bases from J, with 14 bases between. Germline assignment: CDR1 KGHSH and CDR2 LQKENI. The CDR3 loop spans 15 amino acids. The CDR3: CASSHGQSPGNTIYF. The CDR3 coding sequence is TGTGCCAGCTCACATGGCCAGTCCCCGGGAAACACCATATATTTT.

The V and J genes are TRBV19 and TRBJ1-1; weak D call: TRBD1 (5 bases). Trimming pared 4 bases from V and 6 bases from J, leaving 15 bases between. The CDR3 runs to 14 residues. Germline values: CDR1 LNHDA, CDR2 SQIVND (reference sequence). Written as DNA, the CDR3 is TGTGCCAGTAGTACAGGGTTACCTTCTTCTGAAGCTTTCTTT. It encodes CASSTGLPSSEAFF.

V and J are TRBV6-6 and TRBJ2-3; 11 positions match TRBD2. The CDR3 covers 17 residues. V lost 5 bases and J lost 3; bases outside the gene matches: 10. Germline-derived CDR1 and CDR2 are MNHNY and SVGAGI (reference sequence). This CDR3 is CASSRDTGTSGTDTQYF. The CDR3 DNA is TGTGCCAGCAGTCGTGATACCGGGACTAGCGGAACAGATACGCAGTATTTT.

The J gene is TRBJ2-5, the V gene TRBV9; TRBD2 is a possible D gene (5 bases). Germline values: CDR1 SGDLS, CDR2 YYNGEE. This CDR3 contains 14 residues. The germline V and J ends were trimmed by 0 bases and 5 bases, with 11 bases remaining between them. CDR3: CASSVEAVGETQYF. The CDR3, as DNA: TGTGCCAGCAGCGTAGAAGCGGTGGGGGAGACCCAGTACTTC.

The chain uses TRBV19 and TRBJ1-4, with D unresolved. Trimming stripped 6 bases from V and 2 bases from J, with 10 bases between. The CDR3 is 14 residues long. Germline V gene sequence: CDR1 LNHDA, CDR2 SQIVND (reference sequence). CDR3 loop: CASRTSNTNEKLFF. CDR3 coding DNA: TGTGCCAGTAGAACATCAAACACTAATGAAAAACTGTTTTTT.

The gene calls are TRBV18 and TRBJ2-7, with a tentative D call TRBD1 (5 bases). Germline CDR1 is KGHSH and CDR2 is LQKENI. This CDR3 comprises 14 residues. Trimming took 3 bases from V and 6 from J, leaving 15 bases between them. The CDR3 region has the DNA TGTGCCAGCTCACCCCAGGGTCCCGGTAGCGAGCAGTACTTC. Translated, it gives CASSPQGPGSEQYF.

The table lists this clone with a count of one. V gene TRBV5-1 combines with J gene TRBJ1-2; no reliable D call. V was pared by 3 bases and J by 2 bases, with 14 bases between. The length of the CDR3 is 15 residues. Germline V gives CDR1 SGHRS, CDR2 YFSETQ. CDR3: CASSWLTTGNYGYTF. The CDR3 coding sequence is TGCGCCAGCAGCTGGCTGACAACGGGAAACTATGGCTACACCTTC.

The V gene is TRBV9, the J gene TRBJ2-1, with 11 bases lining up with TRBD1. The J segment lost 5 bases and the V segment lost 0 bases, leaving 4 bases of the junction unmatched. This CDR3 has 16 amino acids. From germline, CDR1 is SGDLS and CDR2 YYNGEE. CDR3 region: CASSVAGDRGDNEQFF. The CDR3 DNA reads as TGTGCCAGCAGCGTAGCTGGGGACAGGGGGGACAATGAGCAGTTCTTC.

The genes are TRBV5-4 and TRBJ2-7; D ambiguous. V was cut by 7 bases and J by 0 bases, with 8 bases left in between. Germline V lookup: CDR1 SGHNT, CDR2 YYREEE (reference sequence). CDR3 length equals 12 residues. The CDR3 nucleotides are TGTGCCAGCTCGCAGGACTCCTACGAGCAGTACTTC. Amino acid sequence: CASSQDSYEQYF.

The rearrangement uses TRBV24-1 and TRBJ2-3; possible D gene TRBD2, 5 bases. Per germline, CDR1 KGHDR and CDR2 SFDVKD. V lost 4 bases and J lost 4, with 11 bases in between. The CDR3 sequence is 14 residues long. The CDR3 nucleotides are TGTGCCACCAGTGAGAGGGAGTGGGCAGATACGCAGTATTTT. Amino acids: CATSEREWADTQYF.

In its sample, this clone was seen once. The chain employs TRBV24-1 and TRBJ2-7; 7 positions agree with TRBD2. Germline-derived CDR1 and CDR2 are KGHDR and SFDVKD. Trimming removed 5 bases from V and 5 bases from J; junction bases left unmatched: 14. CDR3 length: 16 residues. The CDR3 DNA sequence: TGTGCCACCAGTGCCCCCCAGTCTAGCGGCCAGGACGAGCAGTACTTC. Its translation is CATSAPQSSGQDEQYF.

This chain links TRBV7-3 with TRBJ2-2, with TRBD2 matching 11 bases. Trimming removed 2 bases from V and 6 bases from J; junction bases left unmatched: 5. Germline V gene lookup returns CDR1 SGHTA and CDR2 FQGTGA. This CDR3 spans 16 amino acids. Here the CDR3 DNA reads TGTGCCAGCAGCTTACGTAGCGGGAGGGTCTCCGGGGAGCTGTTTTTT. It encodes CASSLRSGRVSGELFF.

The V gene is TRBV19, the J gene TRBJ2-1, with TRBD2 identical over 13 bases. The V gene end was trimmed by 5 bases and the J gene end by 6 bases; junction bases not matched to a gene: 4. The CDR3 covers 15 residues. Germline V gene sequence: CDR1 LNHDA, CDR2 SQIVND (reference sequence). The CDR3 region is CASSPLAGGVNEQFF. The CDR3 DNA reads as TGTGCCAGTAGTCCACTAGCGGGAGGGGTCAATGAGCAGTTCTTC.

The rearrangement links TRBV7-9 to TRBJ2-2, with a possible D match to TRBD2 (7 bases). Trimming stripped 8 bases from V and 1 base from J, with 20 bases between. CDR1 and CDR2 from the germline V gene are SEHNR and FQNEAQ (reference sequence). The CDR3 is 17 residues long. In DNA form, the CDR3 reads TGTGCCAGCCCCCTGGGGGGGCAGGGATTGAACACCGGGGAGCTGTTTTTT. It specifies CASPLGGQGLNTGELFF.